This TCR beta chain is drawn from a study of blood T cells in healthy people across ages. Through a sample-barcoded 5' primer and a J-beta primer mix, a second PCR was run for about 6 to 11 cycles. All samples yielded 3 million or more CDR3-containing paired-end reads. TCRdb re-analysed the 5' RACE reads in MiXCR, keeping a single row per CDR3 protein. The top ten hold 7.9% of the sample, which has more than 1,400,000 distinct CDR3 sequences, about 43% seen once. Germline lookup yields CDR1 MGHRA and CDR2 YSYEKL. V dropped 9 bases and J dropped 3 bases, with 17 bases sitting between them. The CDR3 runs 14 residues.

This clonotype was obtained from a woman between 18 and 30 years old in good health. The sample consisted of blood. The J gene is TRBJ2-5, the V gene TRBV4-1; D remains unclear. This CDR3 reads CASPPGLFKETQYF. The CDR3 DNA follows: TGCGCCAGTCCCCCCGGGCTCTTCAAAGAGACCCAGTACTTC.